The source of this T cell receptor beta chain is a study of T cell changes during pregnancy in multiple sclerosis. Profiling relied on immunoSEQ multiplex PCR, and the TCRdb table lists in-frame clones only, not all of them. This table holds approximately 42,000 clones, 80% to 90% found once. The source of this sequence is a female donor with multiple sclerosis, enrolled in a pregnancy study. This specimen consisted of CD4+ T cells from peripheral blood mononuclear cells, obtained before pregnancy.

The CDR3 is CASIEGQGTGSYEQYF. CDR3 coding DNA: TGTGCCAGCATCGAGGGACAGGGGACGGGATCCTACGAGCAGTACTTC. This sequence joins TRBV28 and TRBJ2-7, with 10 bases aligning to TRBD1. CDR1 and CDR2 from the germline V gene are MDHEN and SYDVKM. This CDR3 comprises 16 residues. Trimming at V came to 7 bases and at J to 1 base, leaving 10 bases not matched to a gene.